These 9 T cell receptor beta chains originate from one sample sequenced in a study of molecular identifiers for immune sequencing clone quantification. TCRdb reprocessed the PCR reads with MiXCR, giving one entry per CDR3 protein. Of about half a million distinct CDR3 sequences listed, roughly 25% are singletons. Sequenced sample: naive CD8+ T cells from blood, with Jurkat cell RNA spiked in. The subset denotes: FACS-sorted CD8+CD4-CCR7+CD45RA+ naive T cells. The source of these receptors is a human donor in good health. Some libraries in this study had Jurkat cell RNA spiked in.

This clonotype was counted a few times. Written as DNA, the CDR3 is TGTGCCAGCAGTAAACGACTAGCGGGGGACTCCTACAATGAGCAGTTCTTC. Translating it yields CASSKRLAGDSYNEQFF. V usage is TRBV2 and J usage is TRBJ2-1; 12 bases agree with TRBD2. V trimming: 5 bases; J trimming: 0 bases; junction bases outside the gene matches: 5. CDR3 length: 17 amino acids. Germline CDR1 is SNHLY and CDR2 is FYNNEI.

This clonotype occurred a few times. This chain connects TRBV9 to TRBJ2-7; D may be TRBD2 (6 bases). The CDR3 has 12 residues. Germline V gives CDR1 SGDLS, CDR2 YYNGEE. The germline V and J ends were trimmed by 2 bases and 3 bases, with 6 bases remaining between them. CDR3 nucleotides: TGTGCCAGCAGCGTCGGGGGCTACGAGCAGTACTTC. Its protein product is CASSVGGYEQYF.

This clonotype was observed a few times. This chain connects TRBV20-1 to TRBJ1-2, with D possibly matching TRBD1 (6 bases). Per the germline V gene, CDR1 is DFQATT and CDR2 is SNEGSKA (reference sequence). Trimming cost V 4 bases and J 3 bases, with 6 bases left between them. The CDR3 spans 11 residues. CDR3 sequence reads: CSANRDYGYTF. As DNA, the CDR3 is TGCAGTGCTAACAGGGACTATGGCTACACCTTC.

This clonotype was observed once. The junction and the germline gene differ at one end; a read error may be behind it. The V gene is TRBV10-2, the J gene TRBJ2-4, with 7 bases identical to TRBD2. The CDR3 sequence is 11 residues long. Germline V gives CDR1 WSHSY, CDR2 SAAADI. The CDR3 coding sequence is TGCGCCCGCAGTGAGGGAGGGCGGGTTCAGTTC. This gives the protein CARSEGGRVQF.

This clonotype was counted ten times or more. This rearrangement joins TRBV7-9 to TRBJ2-6; D ambiguous. CDR3 length equals 16 residues. V dropped 4 bases and J dropped 4 bases, with 14 bases sitting between them. Per germline, CDR1 SEHNR and CDR2 FQNEAQ (reference sequence). The CDR3 nucleotides read TGTGCCAGCAGCTACTTCCTAGGTGGGGGGGCCAACGTCCTGACTTTC. Residues: CASSYFLGGGANVLTF.

Of note for this clonotype: This may come from a read error, since a much larger clone is one base off. The V gene is TRBV29-1, the J gene TRBJ2-2, with D possibly matching TRBD2 (5 bases). CDR3 length equals 12 residues. Germline lookup yields CDR1 SQVTM and CDR2 ANQGSEA. CDR3 region: CSVLWGTGELSF. In nucleotides, the CDR3 is TGCAGCGTACTTTGGGGAACCGGGGAGCTGTCTTTT.

This clonotype was counted at least ten times. This chain uses TRBV4-1 with TRBJ1-1, with TRBD1 matching over 8 bases. CDR3 length: 14 amino acids. Germline V CDR1 and CDR2: MGHRA, YSYEKL. Unmatched junction bases numbered 8, after V lost 6 bases and J lost 5 bases. CDR3 bases: TGCGCCAGCAGTTCGAACAGGGGGGTTACTGAAGCTTTCTTT. Translated, it gives CASSSNRGVTEAFF.

For this clonotype: A much larger clone is a single base away; this may be a read error. The genes are TRBV14 and TRBJ2-3; no clear D. V lost 0 bases and J lost 2, with 12 bases in between. The germline V gene has CDR1 SGHDN and CDR2 FVKESK. This CDR3 region has 16 residues. The CDR3 DNA follows: TGTGCCAGCAGCCAAGAAGTGGAGCCCTACACAGATACGCAGTATTTT. Amino acid sequence: CASSQEVEPYTDTQYF.

This clonotype has ten or more counts. This sequence joins TRBV29-1 and TRBJ2-6; no firm D call. Trimming cost V 1 base and J 1 base, with 5 bases left between them. The CDR3 totals 14 residues. CDR1 and CDR2 (germline): SQVTM, ANQGSEA. CDR3 DNA: TGCAGCGTTGAAGGCCTGTCTGGGGCCAACGTCCTGACTTTC. Protein sequence: CSVEGLSGANVLTF.